Listed below are T cell receptor beta chains from one sample, sequenced in a study of radiation and T cells in renal cell carcinoma. The data were produced by immunoSEQ multiplex PCR, yet TCRdb's version contains in-frame clones alone and is incomplete. Here the sample spans about 140,000 clones, around four fifths being singletons. The sequencing used blood, collected from a patient whose treatment included radiotherapy and nephrectomy. The receptor source for this set is a woman between 50 and 59 years old with renal cell carcinoma. CDR3s include the opening cysteine and the closing phenylalanine or tryptophan. The D gene is left open where the match is weak. Only part of the rows carry a size: once, few, many, or a class if the clone is expanded.

-,TRBV9,TRBD2,TRBJ2-1,CASSVGLAGGYNEQFF,TGTGCCAGCAGCGTAGGACTAGCGGGGGGCTACAATGAGCAGTTCTTC
-,TRBV7-2,-,TRBJ2-2,CASSFALTGANTGELFF,TGTGCCAGCAGCTTTGCCCTCACGGGAGCGAACACCGGGGAGCTGTTTTTT
-,TRBV5-1,-,TRBJ1-3,CASSLTGSSGNTIYF,TGCGCCAGCAGCTTGACAGGGAGCTCTGGAAACACCATATATTTT
-,TRBV5-4,-,TRBJ2-3,CASMEGATDTQYF,TGTGCCAGCATGGAAGGGGCTACAGATACGCAGTATTTT
-,TRBV7-2,-,TRBJ2-3,CASGGGPSTDTQYF,TGTGCCAGCGGGGGTGGGCCGAGCACAGATACGCAGTATTTT
-,TRBV15,-,TRBJ1-6,CATSLEGGPLHF,TGTGCCACCAGCCTCGAGGGGGGACCCCTCCACTTT
once,TRBV5-1,-,TRBJ2-7,CASSLAGRSYEQYF,TGCGCCAGCAGCTTGGCTGGCCGATCCTACGAGCAGTACTTC
-,TRBV27,-,TRBJ2-5,CASRPGPGQETQYF,TGTGCCAGCAGGCCAGGGCCAGGGCAAGAGACCCAGTACTTC
few,TRBV28,-,TRBJ2-7,CASKEAENSYEQYF,TGTGCCAGCAAGGAAGCGGAAAACTCCTACGAGCAGTACTTC
once,TRBV18,-,TRBJ1-2,CASSPITGSNYGYTF,TGTGCCAGCTCACCTATAACGGGATCCAACTATGGCTACACCTTC
-,TRBV9,-,TRBJ1-2,CASSADSFYGYTF,TGTGCCAGCAGCGCGGACAGCTTCTATGGCTACACCTTC
-,TRBV5-7,TRBD2,TRBJ2-5,CASSPGLAGETQYF,TGTGCCAGCAGCCCGGGACTAGCCGGTGAGACCCAGTACTTC
-,TRBV7-2,-,TRBJ2-7,CASSQTGTHYEQYF,TGTGCCAGCAGCCAAACGGGGACACACTACGAGCAGTACTTC
once,TRBV6-1,-,TRBJ2-7,CASSPLRLGVYEQYF,TGTGCCAGCAGCCCCTTGAGGCTCGGGGTCTACGAGCAGTACTTC
-,TRBV6-6,-,TRBJ1-2,CASSDPRYGYTF,TGTGCCAGCAGCGACCCAAGATATGGCTACACCTTC
-,TRBV9,-,TRBJ1-5,CASSGPNQPQHF,TGTGCCAGCAGCGGCCCGAATCAGCCCCAGCATTTT
-,TRBV7-2,-,TRBJ2-7,CASSFRYSHEQYF,TGTGCCAGCAGCTTCCGTTATTCCCACGAGCAGTACTTC
-,TRBV7-2,-,TRBJ1-1,CASSLAPIVTEAFF,TGTGCCAGCAGCTTAGCGCCAATAGTGACTGAAGCTTTCTTT
-,TRBV4-1,TRBD1,TRBJ1-1,CASSRTGGNTEAFF,TGCGCCAGCAGCCGGACAGGGGGCAACACTGAAGCTTTCTTT
-,TRBV2,TRBD1,TRBJ2-2,CASSSGTGVNTGELFF,TGTGCCAGCAGTTCAGGGACAGGGGTGAACACCGGGGAGCTGTTTTTT